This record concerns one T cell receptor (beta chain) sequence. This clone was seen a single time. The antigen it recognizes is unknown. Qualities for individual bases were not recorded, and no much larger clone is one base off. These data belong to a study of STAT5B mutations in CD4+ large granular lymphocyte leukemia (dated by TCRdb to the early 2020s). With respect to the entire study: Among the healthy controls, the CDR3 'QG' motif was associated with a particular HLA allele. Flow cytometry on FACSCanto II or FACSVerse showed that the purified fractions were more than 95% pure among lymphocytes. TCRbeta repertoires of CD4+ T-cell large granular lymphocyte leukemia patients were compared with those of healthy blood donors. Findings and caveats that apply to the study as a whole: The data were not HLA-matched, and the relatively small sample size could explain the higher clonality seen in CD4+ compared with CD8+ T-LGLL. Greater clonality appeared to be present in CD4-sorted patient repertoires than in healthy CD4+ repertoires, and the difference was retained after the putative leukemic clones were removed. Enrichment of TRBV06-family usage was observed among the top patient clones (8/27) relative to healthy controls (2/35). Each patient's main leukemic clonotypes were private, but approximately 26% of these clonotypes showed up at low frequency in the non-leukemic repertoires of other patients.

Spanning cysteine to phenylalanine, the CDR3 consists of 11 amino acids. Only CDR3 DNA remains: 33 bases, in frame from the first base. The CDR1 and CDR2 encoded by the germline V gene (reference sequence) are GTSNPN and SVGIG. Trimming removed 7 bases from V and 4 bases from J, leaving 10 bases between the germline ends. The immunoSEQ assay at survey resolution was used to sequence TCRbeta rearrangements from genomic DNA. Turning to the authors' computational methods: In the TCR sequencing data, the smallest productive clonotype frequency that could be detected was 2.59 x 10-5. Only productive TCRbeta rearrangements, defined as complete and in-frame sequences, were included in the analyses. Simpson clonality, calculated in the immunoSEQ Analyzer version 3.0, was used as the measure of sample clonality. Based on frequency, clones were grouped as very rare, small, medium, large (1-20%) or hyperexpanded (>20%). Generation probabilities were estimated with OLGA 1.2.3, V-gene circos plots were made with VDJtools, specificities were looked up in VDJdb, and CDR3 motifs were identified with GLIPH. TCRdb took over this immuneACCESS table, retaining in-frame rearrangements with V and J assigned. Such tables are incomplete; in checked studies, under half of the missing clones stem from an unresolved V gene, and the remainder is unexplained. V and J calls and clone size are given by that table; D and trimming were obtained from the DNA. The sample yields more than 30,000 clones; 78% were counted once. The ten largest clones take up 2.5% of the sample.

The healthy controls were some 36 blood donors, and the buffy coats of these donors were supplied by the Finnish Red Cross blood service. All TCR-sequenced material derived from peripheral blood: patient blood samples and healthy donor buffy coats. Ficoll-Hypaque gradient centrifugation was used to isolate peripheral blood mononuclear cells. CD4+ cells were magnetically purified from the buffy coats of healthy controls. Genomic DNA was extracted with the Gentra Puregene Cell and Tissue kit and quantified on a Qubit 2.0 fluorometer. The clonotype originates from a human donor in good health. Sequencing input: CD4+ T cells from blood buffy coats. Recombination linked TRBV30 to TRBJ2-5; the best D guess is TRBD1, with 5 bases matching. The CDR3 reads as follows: CASGSRETQYF. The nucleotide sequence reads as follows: TGTGCCTCAGGGTCGCGAGAGACCCAGTACTTC.